One sample yielded the 23 T cell receptor beta chains listed below, sequenced in a study of cytomegalovirus exposure and HLA in healthy donors. Sequenced by immunoSEQ multiplex PCR; TCRdb stores in-frame clones only, minus some. Here the sample spans 150,000 to 200,000 clones, roughly 84% being singletons. Input material: PBMCs. The receptors originated from a man aged 18 to 29 in good health and CMV-seropositive.

The chain combines TRBV5-1 with TRBJ1-2; TRBD1 agrees at 9 bases. The ends lost 5 bases at V and 8 bases at J; junction bases unmatched: 10. The CDR3 runs 14 residues. Looked up from germline, CDR1 is SGHRS and CDR2 is YFSETQ. The CDR3 is CASRQTGTGLGYTF. The CDR3 DNA reads TGCGCCAGCAGGCAGACCGGGACAGGGCTCGGCTACACCTTC. Variable domain in full (rest from reference TRBV5-1 and TRBJ1-2): KAGVTQTPRYLIKTRGQQVTLSCSPISGHRSVSWYQQTPGQGLQFLFEYFSETQRNKGNFPGRFSGRQFSNSRSEMNVSTLELGDSALYLCASRQTGTGLGYTFGSGTRLTVV.

The chain combines TRBV12-5 with TRBJ2-3; 7 bases match TRBD2. Germline V gene data show CDR1 as LGHNT and CDR2 as FRNRAP. CDR3 size: 16 residues. V was clipped by 7 bases and J by 0 bases; unmatched bases: 10. The CDR3 DNA reads TGTGCTAGTGCCCTGACAATAGCGGGTAGCACAGATACGCAGTATTTT. Protein product: CASALTIAGSTDTQYF.

Concerning this clone: A junction end diverges from the germline sequence, so it may reflect a read error. The rearrangement joins TRBV7-6 to TRBJ2-7; the D is unclear. The length of the CDR3 is 13 residues. Germline CDR1 SGHVS, CDR2 FNYEAQ. DNA for the CDR3: TGTGTCAGCAGCCCCGAACCAGACACTGAGCAGTACTTC. Encoded protein: CVSSPEPDTEQYF.

The chain couples TRBV9 to TRBJ2-1; 10 positions match TRBD2. Unmatched junction bases numbered 5, after V lost 2 bases and J lost 3 bases. CDR3 length: 16 residues. Per the germline V gene, CDR1 is SGDLS and CDR2 is YYNGEE. The CDR3 DNA is TGTGCCAGCAGCGTGGGGAGGACTAGCGGCTACAATGAGCAGTTCTTC. This gives the protein CASSVGRTSGYNEQFF. The full variable domain, with the rest looked up from reference TRBV9 and TRBJ2-1, is DSGVTQTPKHLITATGQRVTLRCSPRSGDLSVYWYQQSLDQGLQFLIQYYNGEERAKGNILERFSAQQFPDLHSELNLSSLELGDSALYFCASSVGRTSGYNEQFFGPGTRLTVL.

This rearrangement joins TRBV4-2 to TRBJ2-1, with 11 bases aligning to TRBD2. V trimming: 4 bases; J trimming: 0 bases; junction bases outside the gene matches: 8. The CDR3 length is 18 residues. Germline V gene lookup returns CDR1 LGHNA and CDR2 YNFKEQ. This CDR3 is CASSRTSGGGSSYNEQFF. Written as DNA, the CDR3 is TGTGCCAGCAGCCGAACTAGCGGGGGCGGGAGCTCCTACAATGAGCAGTTCTTC.

Turning to this clone: Other DNA sequences in this specimen translate into the identical CDR3. The chain has TRBV28 and TRBJ2-5; perhaps TRBD1 as D (6 bases). Germline CDR1 is MDHEN and CDR2 is SYDVKM. This CDR3 has 14 amino acids. Trimming removed 5 bases from V and 2 bases from J, with 12 bases in between. The CDR3 here is CASSPTDSQETQYF. In DNA form, the CDR3 reads TGTGCCAGCAGTCCCACGGACAGTCAAGAGACCCAGTACTTC.

CDR3 sequence reads: CASSWGWPQRDYEQYF. The CDR3 nucleotides are TGCGCCAGCAGCTGGGGATGGCCCCAACGGGATTACGAGCAGTACTTC. The rearrangement uses TRBV5-1 and TRBJ2-7, with D maybe TRBD2 (5 bases). Germline lookup yields CDR1 SGHRS and CDR2 YFSETQ. The CDR3 totals 16 residues. The V and J ends lost 3 bases and 4 bases respectively, with 20 bases between them.

The chain uses TRBV30 and TRBJ2-4; D is possibly TRBD1 (5 bases). Between the trimmed V and J ends, which lost 3 bases and 6 bases, there was a span of 18 bases. The CDR3 extends over 15 amino acids. Germline CDR1 GTSNPN, CDR2 SVGIG (reference sequence). CDR3 DNA sequence: TGTGCCTGGAGCGTCTGGGGCACCCAAGTAAACATTCAGTACTTC. Its protein product is CAWSVWGTQVNIQYF.

The V and J genes are TRBV20-1 and TRBJ1-1; TRBD1 is a possible D gene (5 bases). Germline V CDR1 and CDR2: DFQATT, SNEGSKA (reference sequence). Trimming left V 2 bases short and J 11 bases short, with 12 bases between. The CDR3 loop spans 11 amino acids. The chain's CDR3 is CSARQGERAFF. Here the CDR3 DNA reads TGCAGTGCTAGACAGGGTGAAAGGGCTTTCTTT.

This chain links TRBV28 with TRBJ2-4, with a possible D match to TRBD1 (6 bases). The CDR3 is 15 amino acids. Trimming pared 6 bases from V and 0 bases from J, leaving 12 bases between. Germline V CDR1 and CDR2: MDHEN, SYDVKM. In DNA, the CDR3 is TGTGCCAGCAGCTTGGACAGTTTAGCCAAAAACATTCAGTACTTC. This codes for CASSLDSLAKNIQYF.

The chain joins TRBV4-1 to TRBJ2-5; 13 bases are a match to TRBD2. Germline-derived CDR1 and CDR2 are MGHRA and YSYEKL. The CDR3 extends over 19 amino acids. With 5 bases clipped from V and 4 bases from J, the junction kept 16 bases outside the gene matches. The CDR3 protein is CASSIGRTSGSRGAETQYF. The DNA for the CDR3 is TGCGCCAGCAGCATCGGCCGGACTAGCGGGAGTCGAGGGGCAGAGACCCAGTACTTC.

This clone appeared a few times. The chain is built from TRBV14 and TRBJ2-7; 12 positions match TRBD1. This CDR3 comprises 15 residues. V lost 4 bases to trimming and J lost 3 bases; unmatched junction nucleotides: 4. Germline assignment: CDR1 SGHDN and CDR2 FVKESK. The CDR3 reads CASSRGTGGFYEQYF. The CDR3, as DNA: TGTGCCAGCAGCCGCGGGACAGGGGGCTTCTACGAGCAGTACTTC.

This chain links TRBV27 with TRBJ2-2; D not certain. V was shortened by 7 bases and J by 3 bases, with 12 bases between the two germline ends. Germline V gives CDR1 MNHEY, CDR2 SMNVEV (reference sequence). The CDR3 is made up of 14 amino acids. CDR3 in amino acids: CASTPRPDTGELFF. As DNA, the CDR3 is TGTGCCAGCACCCCTAGGCCGGACACCGGGGAGCTGTTTTTT.

The J gene is TRBJ2-7, the V gene TRBV11-1; D is undetermined. Germline CDR1 reads SGHAT; CDR2 reads FQDESV (reference sequence). CDR3 length equals 17 residues. Trimming took 1 base from V and 0 from J, leaving 16 bases between them. In DNA form, the CDR3 reads TGTGCCAGCAGCTTAGATTCCGGTCAGACAAGCTCCTACGAGCAGTACTTC. Translated, it gives CASSLDSGQTSSYEQYF.

This clone was counted a few times. V gene TRBV27 combines with J gene TRBJ1-1, with a tentative D call TRBD1 (5 bases). This CDR3 region has 12 residues. Germline CDR1 MNHEY, CDR2 SMNVEV (reference sequence). V lost 10 bases and J 5 bases, leaving 14 bases between the germline ends. Written as DNA, the CDR3 is TGTGCCACGACCGGGCCAGGGACTGAAGCTTTCTTT. Residues: CATTGPGTEAFF.

V and J are TRBV6-1 and TRBJ1-3, with TRBD1 matching 8 bases. This CDR3 has 15 amino acids. Germline V gives CDR1 MNHNS, CDR2 SASEGT. The V segment lost 3 bases and the J segment 3 bases; nucleotides outside the gene matches: 4. As DNA, the CDR3 is TGTGCCAGCAGTGATCGGACAGGGCTTGGAAACACCATATATTTT. Translating gives CASSDRTGLGNTIYF.

The sample holds one count of this clone. This sequence joins TRBV5-4 and TRBJ2-5, with TRBD2 matching over 11 bases. The trim removed 3 bases at V and 0 bases at J, leaving 4 bases unmatched. CDR1 and CDR2 from the germline V gene are SGHNT and YYREEE (reference sequence). CDR3 length equals 16 residues. The CDR3 is CASSSTGLADQETQYF. The CDR3 nucleotides are TGTGCCAGCAGCTCCACGGGACTAGCGGACCAAGAGACCCAGTACTTC. Full variable domain (remainder filled in from reference TRBV5-4 and TRBJ2-5): ETGVTQSPTHLIKTRGQQVTLRCSSQSGHNTVSWYQQALGQGPQFIFQYYREEENGRGNFPPRFSGLQFPNYSSELNVNALELDDSALYLCASSSTGLADQETQYFGPGTRLLVL.

This chain joins TRBV19 and TRBJ2-7; 8 positions match TRBD2. The CDR3 sequence is 15 residues long. The J segment lost 2 bases and the V segment lost 1 base, leaving 4 bases of the junction unmatched. Germline V gives CDR1 LNHDA, CDR2 SQIVND (reference sequence). The CDR3 sequence: CASSIATSVTYEQYF. CDR3 nucleotides: TGTGCCAGTAGTATAGCGACTAGCGTTACCTACGAGCAGTACTTC.

The chain recombines TRBV30 with TRBJ2-7; the match to TRBD1 covers 8 bases. V was pared by 2 bases and J by 7 bases, with 7 bases of the junction left unmatched. The CDR3 totals 13 residues. From germline, CDR1 is GTSNPN and CDR2 SVGIG (reference sequence). Here the CDR3 reads CAWSLQGAGEQYF. The CDR3 DNA follows: TGTGCCTGGAGTCTCCAGGGGGCGGGTGAGCAGTACTTC.

This clone was found a few times. The V call is TRBV4-2, the J call TRBJ2-3, with 7 bases lining up with TRBD2. V lost 1 base, J lost 4 bases, and 5 bases stayed unmatched. This CDR3 comprises 15 residues. Germline V gene sequence: CDR1 LGHNA, CDR2 YNFKEQ. The DNA of the CDR3 is TGTGCCAGCAGCCAAGCGGGAGGAGGGGCAGATACGCAGTATTTT. This encodes CASSQAGGGADTQYF.

A few counts support this clone. The chain recombines TRBV14 with TRBJ2-7; possible D gene TRBD2, 5 bases. This CDR3 has 12 amino acids. The V end lost 6 bases, the J end lost 5 bases, and 11 bases lay between the germline ends. The germline V gene encodes CDR1 SGHDN and CDR2 FVKESK. CDR3 in amino acids: CASSWKRDEQYF. The CDR3 DNA follows: TGTGCCAGCAGTTGGAAGAGGGACGAGCAGTACTTC.

This sequence joins TRBV6-5 and TRBJ1-1; D is possibly TRBD1 (6 bases). Trimming removed 5 bases from V and 5 bases from J, with 12 bases in between. Germline V gene sequence: CDR1 MNHEY, CDR2 SVGAGI. The CDR3 has 13 residues. The CDR3 here is CASSTGRATEAFF. CDR3 coding DNA: TGTGCCAGCAGTACAGGGCGGGCTACTGAAGCTTTCTTT.

This chain connects TRBV5-1 to TRBJ2-2; TRBD1 matches at 9 bases. Germline loops: CDR1 SGHRS, CDR2 YFSETQ. The J segment lost 7 bases and the V segment lost 3 bases, leaving 7 bases of the junction unmatched. The CDR3 covers 15 residues. Written as DNA, the CDR3 is TGCGCCAGCAGCTCGGCACAGGGGGCAATCGGGGAGCTGTTTTTT. Amino acids: CASSSAQGAIGELFF.